This T cell receptor (beta chain) stems from a study of T cell repertoires in cytomegalovirus infection. Study in general: Recently identified HLA-C-restricted and well-studied HLA-B-restricted CMV epitopes were used. The public TCR beta signatures pointed to both CMV infection and matching HLA type. Study-level results: There were HLA-C-restricted CMV-specific TCR beta clonotypes dominating the ex vivo response.

TCRdb reprocessed the reads via MiXCR and lists one record per CDR3 protein. The sample includes some 500,000 distinct CDR3 sequences, about 33% seen only once; the top ten take about 17%. About this clonotype: Antigen unknown.

CDR1 and CDR2 (germline): LNHDA, SQIVND (reference sequence). This CDR3 has 13 residues. The V and J ends lost 5 bases and 0 bases respectively, with 7 bases between them. V gene TRBV19 combines with J gene TRBJ1-1; D is undetermined. This specimen was cultured PBMCs, taken from culture after CMV antigen stimulation. The receptor was derived from a human donor in good health (CMV status not recorded). Some clones in this sample may be carry-over from other donors' samples. In DNA, the CDR3 is TGTGCCAGTAGTCAAGTGGTGAACACTGAAGCTTTCTTT. Amino acid sequence: CASSQVVNTEAFF.